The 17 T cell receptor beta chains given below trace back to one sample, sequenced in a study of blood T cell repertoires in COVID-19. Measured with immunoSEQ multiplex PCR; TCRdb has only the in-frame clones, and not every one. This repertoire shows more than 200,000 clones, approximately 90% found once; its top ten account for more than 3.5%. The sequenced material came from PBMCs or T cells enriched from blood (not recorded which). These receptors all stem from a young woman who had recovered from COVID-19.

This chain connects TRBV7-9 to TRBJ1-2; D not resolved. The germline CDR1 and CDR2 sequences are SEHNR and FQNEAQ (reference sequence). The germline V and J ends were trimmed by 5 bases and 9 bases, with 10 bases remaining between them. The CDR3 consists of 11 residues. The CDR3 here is CASSQLQRYTF. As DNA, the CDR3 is TGTGCCAGCAGCCAATTACAGCGCTACACCTTC.

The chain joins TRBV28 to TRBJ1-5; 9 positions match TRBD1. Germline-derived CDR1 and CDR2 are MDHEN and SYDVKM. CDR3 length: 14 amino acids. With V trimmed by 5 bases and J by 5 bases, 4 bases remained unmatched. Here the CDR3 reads CASSPWTGDQPQHF. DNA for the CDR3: TGTGCCAGCAGTCCCTGGACAGGGGATCAGCCCCAGCATTTT.

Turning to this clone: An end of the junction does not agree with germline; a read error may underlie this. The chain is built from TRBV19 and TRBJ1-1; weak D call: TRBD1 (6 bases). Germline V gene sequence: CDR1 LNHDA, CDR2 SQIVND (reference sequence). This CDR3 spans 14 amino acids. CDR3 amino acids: CVSSVTGSNTEAFF. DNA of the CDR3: TGTGTCAGTAGTGTTACAGGGTCCAACACTGAAGCTTTCTTT.

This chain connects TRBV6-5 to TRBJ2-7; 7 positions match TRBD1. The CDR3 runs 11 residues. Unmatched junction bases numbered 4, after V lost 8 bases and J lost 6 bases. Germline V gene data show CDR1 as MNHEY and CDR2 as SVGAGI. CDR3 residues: CASRRQGEQYF. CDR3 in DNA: TGTGCCAGCCGAAGACAGGGCGAGCAGTACTTC.

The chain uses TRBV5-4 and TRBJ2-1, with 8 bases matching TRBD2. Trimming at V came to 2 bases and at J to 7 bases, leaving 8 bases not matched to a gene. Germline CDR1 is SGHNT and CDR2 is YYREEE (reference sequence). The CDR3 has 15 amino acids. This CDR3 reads CASSLREGRSNEQFF. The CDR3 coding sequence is TGTGCCAGCAGCTTACGGGAGGGCCGATCAAATGAGCAGTTCTTC.

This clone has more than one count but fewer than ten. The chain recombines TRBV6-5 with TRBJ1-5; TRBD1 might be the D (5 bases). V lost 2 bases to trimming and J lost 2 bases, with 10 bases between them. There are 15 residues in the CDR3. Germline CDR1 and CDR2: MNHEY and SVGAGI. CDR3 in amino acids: CASSYGRGRNQPQHF. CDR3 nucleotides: TGTGCCAGCAGTTACGGTAGGGGCCGCAATCAGCCCCAGCATTTT.

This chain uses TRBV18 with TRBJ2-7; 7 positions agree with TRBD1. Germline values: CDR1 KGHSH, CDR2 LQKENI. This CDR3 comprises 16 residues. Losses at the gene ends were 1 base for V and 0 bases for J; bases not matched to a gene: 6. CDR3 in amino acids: CASSPRRDRVSYEQYF. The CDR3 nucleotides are TGTGCCAGCTCACCACGGCGAGACAGGGTCTCCTACGAGCAGTACTTC. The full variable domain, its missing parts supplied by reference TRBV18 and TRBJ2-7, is NAGVMQNPRHLVRRRGQEARLRCSPMKGHSHVYWYRQLPEEGLKFMVYLQKENIIDESGMPKERFSAEFPKEGPSILRIQQVVRGDSAAYFCASSPRRDRVSYEQYFGPGTRLTVT.

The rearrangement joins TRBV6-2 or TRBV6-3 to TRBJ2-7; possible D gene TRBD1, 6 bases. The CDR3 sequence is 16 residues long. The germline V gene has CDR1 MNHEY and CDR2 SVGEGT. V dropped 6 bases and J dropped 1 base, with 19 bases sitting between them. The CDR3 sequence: CASSPRQGRESYEQYF. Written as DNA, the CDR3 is TGTGCCAGCAGCCCCCGCCAGGGGAGAGAGTCCTACGAGCAGTACTTC.

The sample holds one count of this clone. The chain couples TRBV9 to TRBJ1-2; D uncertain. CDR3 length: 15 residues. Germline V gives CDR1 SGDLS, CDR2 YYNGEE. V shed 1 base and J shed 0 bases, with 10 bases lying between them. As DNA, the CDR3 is TGTGCCAGCAGCGTAACGGCAGGCACTAACTATGGCTACACCTTC. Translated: CASSVTAGTNYGYTF.

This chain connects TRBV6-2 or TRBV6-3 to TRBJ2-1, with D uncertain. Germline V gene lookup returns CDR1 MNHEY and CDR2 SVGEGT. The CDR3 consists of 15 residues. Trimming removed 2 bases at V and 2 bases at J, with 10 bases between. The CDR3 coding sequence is TGTGCCAGCAGTTACGGAACAGTTCCCTACAATGAGCAGTTCTTC. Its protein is CASSYGTVPYNEQFF.

The CDR3 nucleotides read TGTGCCAGCAGTTACGGGAGGGCCGGCGGGGAGCTGTTTTTT. As protein: CASSYGRAGGELFF. The chain uses TRBV28 and TRBJ2-2; 8 bases fit TRBD2. The CDR3 spans 14 residues. V dropped 4 bases and J dropped 7; count of bases not matched to a gene: 5. CDR1 is MDHEN, CDR2 SYDVKM, per germline.

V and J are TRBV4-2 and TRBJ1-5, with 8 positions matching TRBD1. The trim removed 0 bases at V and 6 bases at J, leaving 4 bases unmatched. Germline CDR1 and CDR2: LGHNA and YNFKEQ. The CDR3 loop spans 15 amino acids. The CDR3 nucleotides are TGTGCCAGCAGCCAAGATCAGGGGGCGAGTCAGCCCCAGCATTTT. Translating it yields CASSQDQGASQPQHF.

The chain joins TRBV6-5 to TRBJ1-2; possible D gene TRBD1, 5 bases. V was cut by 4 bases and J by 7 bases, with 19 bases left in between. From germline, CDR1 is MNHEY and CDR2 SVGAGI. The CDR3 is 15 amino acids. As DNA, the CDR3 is TGTGCCAGCAGTTTGGCAGGGCACCCCAGGAGTGGCTACACCTTC. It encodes CASSLAGHPRSGYTF.

The CDR3 coding sequence is TGTGCCAGCAGCTTACTCAGGGGGCAGGGTACTAATGAAAAACTGTTTTTT. Its protein product is CASSLLRGQGTNEKLFF. The chain uses TRBV11-2 and TRBJ1-4; 8 bases match TRBD1. The CDR3 sequence is 17 residues long. Germline CDR1 reads SGHAT; CDR2 reads FQNNGV. Germline trimming cut 2 bases from V and 2 bases from J; bases unmatched to any gene: 7.

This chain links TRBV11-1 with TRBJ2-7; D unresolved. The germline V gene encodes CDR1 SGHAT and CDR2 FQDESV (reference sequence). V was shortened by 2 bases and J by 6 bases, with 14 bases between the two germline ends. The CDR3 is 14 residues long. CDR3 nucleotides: TGTGCCAGCAGCTTACTCGTAGGCCCGGGCGAGCAGTACTTC. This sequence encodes CASSLLVGPGEQYF.

The CDR3 nucleotides read TGTGCCAGCAGCTTAGATGTAGCGTTTGGAAGGTCTAGCACAGATACGCAGTATTTT. Encoded protein: CASSLDVAFGRSSTDTQYF. The V and J genes are TRBV7-9 and TRBJ2-3, with D possibly matching TRBD2 (5 bases). Germline values: CDR1 SEHNR, CDR2 FQNEAQ (reference sequence). Trimming cost V 1 base and J 0 bases, with 20 bases left between them. The CDR3 contains 19 residues.

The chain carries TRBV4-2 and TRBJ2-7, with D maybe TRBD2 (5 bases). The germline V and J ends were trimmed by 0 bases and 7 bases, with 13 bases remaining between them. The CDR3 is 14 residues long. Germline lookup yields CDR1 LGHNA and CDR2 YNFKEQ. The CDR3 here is CASSQETEVAEQYF. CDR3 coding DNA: TGTGCCAGCAGCCAAGAGACGGAGGTAGCGGAGCAGTACTTC.